Sequencing of this T cell receptor beta chain was carried out in a study of Graves' ophthalmopathy and Graves' hyperthyroidism. Amplification targeted the TCR beta CDR3 regions, with RNA transcripts as the source material. The library came from an HTBI-primed first-round RT-PCR and a second-round multiplex PCR. TCRdb analysed the multiplex PCR reads with MiXCR anew, one entry per CDR3 protein. The sample lists some 160,000 distinct CDR3 sequences, around 39% occurring once. Regarding the study as a whole: Predictions made by the model for ophthalmopathy progression reached 70% to 71% sensitivity and around 72% specificity. A 13-signature model separated ophthalmopathy from stable hyperthyroidism, reaching approximately 88% sensitivity and almost 82% specificity cross-validated.

As regards this clonotype: Its target is unknown.

Additional autoimmune diseases, uncontrolled infections, pregnancy or lactation disqualified patients. V lost 8 bases and J 1 base, leaving 14 bases between the germline ends. Germline CDR1 MDHEN, CDR2 SYDVKM. The CDR3 spans 14 residues. The chain uses TRBV28 and TRBJ1-1; D is unclear. This receptor was identified in a man aged 25 to 40 with Graves' ophthalmopathy. The sequenced material came from peripheral blood. CDR3: CASLGRGENTEAFF. In DNA, the CDR3 is TGTGCCAGCCTAGGCCGAGGAGAGAACACTGAAGCTTTCTTT.